These 14 T cell receptor beta chains came from one sample sequenced in a study of blood T cell repertoires in COVID-19. Libraries were prepared by immunoSEQ multiplex PCR; TCRdb keeps only in-frame clonotypes and omits some of them. The sample consists of about 80,000 clones, roughly 80% of them appearing once. The material sequenced was peripheral blood. The receptors here all came from a woman aged 70 to 79 with acute or convalescent COVID-19.

The CDR3 region has the DNA TGTGCCAGTAGTCCCGACAGGGGGCTCTCACCCCTCCACTTT. Translating gives CASSPDRGLSPLHF. V usage is TRBV19 and J usage is TRBJ1-6; 10 nucleotides align to TRBD1. Unmatched junction bases numbered 5, after V lost 5 bases and J lost 10 bases. The CDR3 is made up of 14 amino acids. Germline values: CDR1 LNHDA, CDR2 SQIVND (reference sequence).

The chain joins TRBV29-1 to TRBJ2-3, with 9 bases that match TRBD2. V gave up 6 bases and J gave up 3 bases; unmatched junction bases: 10. CDR1 is SQVTM and CDR2 is ANQGSEA in the germline V gene. The CDR3 is 15 residues long. CDR3 protein: CSVVMASGRTDTQYF. In DNA, the CDR3 is TGCAGCGTGGTCATGGCGAGCGGGAGGACAGATACGCAGTATTTT.

The chain has TRBV29-1 and TRBJ2-7; tentative D call: TRBD1 (6 bases). Germline V gene lookup returns CDR1 SQVTM and CDR2 ANQGSEA. The V end lost 6 bases, the J end lost 0 bases, and 15 bases lay between the germline ends. CDR3 length: 14 amino acids. CDR3: CSVLTRGSSYEQYF. CDR3 DNA sequence: TGCAGCGTCTTGACAAGGGGGTCCTCCTACGAGCAGTACTTC.

The chain employs TRBV18 and TRBJ1-4; TRBD1 aligns across 8 bases. Germline-derived CDR1 and CDR2 are KGHSH and LQKENI. The CDR3 loop spans 15 amino acids. With V trimmed by 6 bases and J by 6 bases, 9 bases remained unmatched. CDR3 DNA: TGTGCCAGCTCTCTTCAGGGGGCCCCTCATGAAAAACTGTTTTTT. The encoded protein is CASSLQGAPHEKLFF.

V gene TRBV29-1 combines with J gene TRBJ2-5; the match to TRBD1 covers 9 bases. Germline-derived CDR1 and CDR2 are SQVTM and ANQGSEA. With 6 bases clipped from V and 1 base from J, the junction kept 9 bases outside the gene matches. The CDR3 sequence is 15 residues long. CDR3 in DNA: TGCAGCGTAGCTCGGACAGGGGCCCCCCAAGAGACCCAGTACTTC. It is translated as CSVARTGAPQETQYF.

Only one count was recorded for this clone. V and J are TRBV10-3 and TRBJ1-1; D is uncertain. This CDR3 contains 13 residues. Between the trimmed V and J ends, which lost 0 bases and 0 bases, there was a span of 2 bases. Germline-derived CDR1 and CDR2 are ENHRY and SYGVKD. The DNA for the CDR3 is TGTGCCATCAGTGAGTCCTTGAACACTGAAGCTTTCTTT. It codes for CAISESLNTEAFF.

The chain uses TRBV18 and TRBJ1-5; the D is unclear. The V and J ends lost 0 bases and 7 bases respectively, with 10 bases between them. CDR1 is KGHSH, CDR2 LQKENI, per germline. CDR3 length equals 14 residues. The CDR3 region has the DNA TGTGCCAGCTCACCACCGGAGGGCGGGCAGCCCCAGCATTTT. Protein sequence: CASSPPEGGQPQHF. The whole variable domain, remainder taken from reference TRBV18 and TRBJ1-5, is NAGVMQNPRHLVRRRGQEARLRCSPMKGHSHVYWYRQLPEEGLKFMVYLQKENIIDESGMPKERFSAEFPKEGPSILRIQQVVRGDSAAYFCASSPPEGGQPQHFGDGTRLSIL.

With respect to this clone: At one of its ends the junction is not consistent with the germline gene, which may arise from a read error. The V call is TRBV10-2, the J call TRBJ2-6; D uncertain. The CDR3 extends over 15 amino acids. Germline lookup yields CDR1 WSHSY and CDR2 SAAADI. The DNA of the CDR3 is TGCGCCAGCCGTGAACAGACCTCTGGGGCCAACGTCCTGACTTTC. This translates into CASREQTSGANVLTF.

The chain couples TRBV5-1 to TRBJ2-1; 10 bases map to TRBD2. The CDR3 runs to 16 residues. J gave up 7 bases and V 1 base, and 8 bases lay outside the gene matches. The germline gives CDR1 SGHRS, CDR2 YFSETQ. CDR3 in amino acids: CASSLTLAGGGNEQFF. The CDR3 DNA follows: TGCGCCAGCAGCTTGACATTAGCGGGAGGAGGGAATGAGCAGTTCTTC.

This chain connects TRBV6-5 to TRBJ1-2, with unresolved D. The CDR3 has 13 residues. The ends were cut back, 6 bases at V and 1 base at J, with 9 bases in the middle. Germline V gives CDR1 MNHEY, CDR2 SVGAGI. The CDR3 region is CASRAGGNYGYTF. In DNA, the CDR3 is TGTGCCAGCAGGGCCGGCGGTAACTATGGCTACACCTTC.

The chain combines TRBV18 with TRBJ1-1, with D possibly TRBD1 on 5 matching bases. V was pared by 4 bases and J by 5 bases, with 11 bases between. CDR1 and CDR2 from the germline V gene are KGHSH and LQKENI. The CDR3 consists of 13 residues. CDR3 nucleotide sequence: TGTGCCAGCTCACGCGGGGCCAGGACTGAAGCTTTCTTT. Encoded protein: CASSRGARTEAFF.

J is TRBJ2-3 and V is TRBV7-2, with 9 bases fitting TRBD2. Unmatched junction bases numbered 2, after V lost 4 bases and J lost 3 bases. This CDR3 has 14 residues. From germline, CDR1 is SGHTA and CDR2 FQGNSA. In DNA form, the CDR3 reads TGTGCCAGCAGCTCTACTAGCGGGACAGATACGCAGTATTTT. Residues: CASSSTSGTDTQYF. The whole variable domain, remainder taken from reference TRBV7-2 and TRBJ2-3, is GAGVSQSPSNKVTEKGKDVELRCDPISGHTALYWYRQSLGQGLEFLIYFQGNSAPDKSGLPSDRFSAERTGGSVSTLTIQRTQQEDSAVYLCASSSTSGTDTQYFGPGTRLTVL.

V and J are TRBV25-1 and TRBJ1-3; perhaps TRBD1 as D (5 bases). CDR3 length: 15 residues. Trimming took 4 bases from V and 1 from J, leaving 11 bases between them. Germline V CDR1 and CDR2: MGHDK, SYGVNS. Here the CDR3 DNA reads TGTGCCAGCAGTGGCCTCGGGGGATCTGGAAACACCATATATTTT. This sequence encodes CASSGLGGSGNTIYF.

The chain employs TRBV9 and TRBJ2-2; D is unresolved. V was pared by 2 bases and J by 6 bases, with 2 bases between. Per the germline V gene, CDR1 is SGDLS and CDR2 is YYNGEE. This CDR3 has 11 amino acids. This CDR3 is CASSVSGELFF. CDR3 in DNA: TGTGCCAGCAGCGTCTCCGGGGAGCTGTTTTTT.